What follows describes a single T cell receptor (beta chain). Its antigen is not identified. The study ran its PCR with 60 Vbeta and 13 Jbeta primers. Clones were sequenced by immunoSEQ multiplex PCR, and TCRdb holds only the in-frame ones, with some missing. Among about 190,000 clones listed, around 67% were seen once. This sample was included in a study of cytomegalovirus exposure and HLA in healthy donors. Sampled while nominally healthy, donors likely had unrecorded immune exposures. Whole-study results and caveats: Cytomegalovirus-associated status was assigned to 164 TCR beta chains. Association of a missense DCLRE1C variant with TCR beta V- and J-gene trimming was reported in a later analysis. In all likelihood, a cluster of highly shared sequence variants was a sequencing artifact.

Trimming took 4 bases from V and 4 from J, leaving 9 bases between them. The CDR3 runs to 13 residues. The germline V gene encodes CDR1 SGHDT and CDR2 YYEEEE. The source of this sequence is a woman in her thirties in good health and CMV-seropositive. The J gene is TRBJ2-1, the V gene TRBV5-6; a possible D gene is TRBD2 (5 bases). Sequences were obtained from PBMCs. The CDR3 DNA reads TGTGCCAGCAGCCTGGGGAGTTACAATGAGCAGTTCTTC. This encodes CASSLGSYNEQFF. Supplemented by reference TRBV5-6 and TRBJ2-1, the full variable domain reads DAGVTQSPTHLIKTRGQQVTLRCSPKSGHDTVSWYQQALGQGPQFIFQYYEEEERQRGNFPDRFSGHQFPNYSSELNVNALLLGDSALYLCASSLGSYNEQFFGPGTRLTVL.